The 3 T cell receptor beta chains presented below share a single source sample, sequenced in a study of T cell responses to AZD1222 COVID-19 vaccine. Sequenced by immunoSEQ multiplex PCR; TCRdb stores in-frame clones only, minus some. There are some 140,000 clones in the sample; roughly 90% occur only once, and 2.5% to 3.5% lies in the top ten. The starting material was peripheral blood, obtained on day 0 of AZD1222 vaccination. The receptors here all came from an adult in good health.

For this clone: Other DNA sequences in this specimen translate into the identical CDR3. This chain connects TRBV5-1 to TRBJ2-5, with D uncertain. CDR1 SGHRS and CDR2 YFSETQ come from the germline V gene. There are 11 residues in the CDR3. Trimming left V 4 bases short and J 3 bases short, with 4 bases between. This CDR3 reads CASSLEETQYF. The CDR3 DNA reads TGCGCCAGCAGCCTAGAAGAGACCCAGTACTTC.

V gene TRBV30 combines with J gene TRBJ2-7; a possible D gene is TRBD1 (5 bases). The V gene lost 5 bases and the J gene lost 7 bases, with 15 bases spanning the gap. The CDR3 totals 12 residues. The germline V gene has CDR1 GTSNPN and CDR2 SVGIG (reference sequence). The CDR3 protein is CAWGSGHREQYF. The CDR3 nucleotides read TGTGCCTGGGGGTCAGGGCATCGGGAGCAGTACTTC.

V is TRBV6-5 and J is TRBJ1-1, with D perhaps TRBD1 (5 bases). V lost 2 bases and J lost 7, with 11 bases in between. The germline CDR1 and CDR2 sequences are MNHEY and SVGAGI. The CDR3 has 13 residues. This CDR3 reads CASSYRGENEAFF. In DNA, the CDR3 is TGTGCCAGCAGTTACAGGGGCGAGAATGAAGCTTTCTTT.